This T cell receptor (beta chain) was captured by sequencing in a study of cytomegalovirus exposure and HLA in healthy donors. General study results and limits: It was reportedly the case that the classifier diagnosed cytomegalovirus status with high specificity and sensitivity. Later work showed greater clonal expansion in HLA-associated TCR beta chains than in equally common others. On later analysis, the bulk of CMV-associated TCR beta chains appeared to be HLA-restricted. A missense variant in DCLRE1C was later tied to TCR beta V- and J-gene trimming.

The PCR used 60 Vbeta and 13 Jbeta primers. Libraries were prepared by immunoSEQ multiplex PCR; TCRdb keeps only in-frame clonotypes and omits some of them. The table has 120,000 to 150,000 clones, about 74% seen once; the top ten hold roughly 1.8%. CDR3 length: 11 amino acids. V gave up 6 bases and J gave up 13 bases, with 13 bases separating them. Looked up from germline, CDR1 is MDHEN and CDR2 is SYDVKM. As to this clone: The antigen is undetermined.

Sequences were obtained from PBMCs. The chain employs TRBV28 and TRBJ2-1; possibly TRBD2 for D (5 bases). This TCR was sampled from a woman in her thirties or forties in good health and CMV-seronegative. The CDR3 is CASSLAREQFF. The CDR3 nucleotides are TGTGCCAGCAGCCTCGCGAGGGAACAGTTCTTC.